Each of the 20 T cell receptor beta chains below was sequenced from the same sample in a study of blood T cells in healthy people across ages. Primed by a sample-barcoded 5' primer and a J-beta primer mix, a second PCR proceeded for 7 to 11 cycles. TCRdb called the 5' RACE reads again in MiXCR, with one record for every CDR3 protein. The table lists 650,000 to 900,000 distinct CDR3 sequences, approximately 67% of them singletons, with approximately 30% in the top ten. The sample consisted of blood. These receptor sequences come from a man aged 25-40 years in good health.

This chain uses TRBV20-1 with TRBJ1-4, with D perhaps matching TRBD1 (5 bases). CDR1 DFQATT and CDR2 SNEGSKA come from the germline V gene (reference sequence). V lost 3 bases and J 8 bases, leaving 13 bases between the germline ends. This CDR3 spans 13 amino acids. The DNA for the CDR3 is TGCAGTGCTAGTGCAGGGTGGAACGAAAAACTGTTTTTT. It is translated as CSASAGWNEKLFF.

This chain uses TRBV5-1 with TRBJ2-3; D is ambiguous. Germline CDR1 is SGHRS and CDR2 is YFSETQ. Trimming pared 2 bases from V and 6 bases from J, leaving 13 bases between. This CDR3 is 14 amino acids long. CDR3 amino acids: CASSFTLVPDTQYF. The CDR3 DNA follows: TGCGCCAGCAGCTTCACTCTAGTTCCGGATACGCAGTATTTT.

This chain connects TRBV25-1 to TRBJ2-5; 11 bases are shared with TRBD2. V was clipped by 2 bases and J by 4 bases; unmatched bases: 3. This CDR3 is 15 amino acids long. Germline CDR1 is MGHDK and CDR2 is SYGVNS. This chain's CDR3 is CASSEPSGGLETQYF. In DNA, the CDR3 is TGTGCCAGCAGTGAACCTAGCGGGGGGTTAGAGACCCAGTACTTC.

The CDR3 DNA reads TGTGCCACCAGCAGCCCGGGACTACACAATGAGCAGTTCTTC. It translates to CATSSPGLHNEQFF. V gene TRBV15 combines with J gene TRBJ2-1; the match to TRBD2 covers 7 bases. CDR3 length equals 14 residues. Trimming cost V 3 bases and J 5 bases; bases outside gene matches: 4. In germline, CDR1 is LNHNV, CDR2 YYDKDF (reference sequence).

This clonotype is a singleton in its sample. The V gene is TRBV7-9, the J gene TRBJ1-2, with D possibly TRBD1 on 5 matching bases. Trimming left V 5 bases short and J 0 bases short, with 16 bases between. Germline V gene data show CDR1 as SEHNR and CDR2 as FQNEAQ (reference sequence). The CDR3 consists of 16 residues. CDR3 loop: CASSILDSHPNYGYTF. The CDR3, as DNA: TGTGCCAGCAGCATCCTTGACAGCCATCCTAACTATGGCTACACCTTC.

As to this clonotype: A much larger clone differs by one base, so this may be a read error. V gene TRBV5-1 combines with J gene TRBJ2-1, with TRBD1 identical over 9 bases. The V gene end was trimmed by 3 bases and the J gene end by 13 bases; junction bases not matched to a gene: 11. The length of the CDR3 is 14 residues. Germline V gene lookup returns CDR1 SGHRS and CDR2 YFSETQ. This CDR3 reads CASSSGQGGETQFF. In DNA, the CDR3 is TGCGCCAGCAGCTCGGGACAGGGTGGGGAGACCCAGTTCTTC.

There are a few counts of this clonotype. The junction departs from germline at one end; a sequencing error may be responsible. The gene calls are TRBV20-1 and TRBJ2-5, with D perhaps TRBD2 (6 bases). Germline V lookup: CDR1 DFQATT, CDR2 SNEGSKA (reference sequence). CDR3 length: 13 amino acids. For the CDR3, the DNA is TGCAGTGCTAGTGAACTAGCTCAAGGGACCCAGTACTTC. This encodes CSASELAQGTQYF.

The V call is TRBV6-5, the J call TRBJ1-4; maybe TRBD1 (5 bases). The V end was cut by 10 bases, the J end by 4 bases, with 10 bases between. CDR1 MNHEY and CDR2 SVGAGI come from the germline V gene. The CDR3 has 12 amino acids. Here the CDR3 DNA reads TGTGCCACCGGGGCCGTTAATGAAAAACTGTTTTTT. Protein product: CATGAVNEKLFF.

This clonotype was seen ten or more times. A read error may account for a junction end that differs from germline. This rearrangement joins TRBV12-3 or TRBV12-4 to TRBJ2-7, with a weak D call TRBD2 (5 bases). The CDR3 loop spans 12 amino acids. CDR3 amino acids: CASGGSSYEQYF. For the CDR3, the DNA is TGCGCCAGCGGCGGTTCCAGCTACGAGCAGTACTTC.

The CDR3 here is CSAIAGGTSYEQYF. In DNA form, the CDR3 reads TGCAGTGCTATAGCGGGGGGGACTTCCTACGAGCAGTACTTC. The rearrangement uses TRBV20-1 and TRBJ2-7; TRBD2 aligns across 11 bases. The V gene end was trimmed by 4 bases and the J gene end by 1 base; junction bases not matched to a gene: 3. Germline assignment: CDR1 DFQATT and CDR2 SNEGSKA (reference sequence). The CDR3 contains 14 residues.

The CDR3 DNA sequence: TGCAGCGCAACGGGGGACAGGGGGCTGGAGACCCAGTACTTC. Protein product: CSATGDRGLETQYF. V gene TRBV29-1 combines with J gene TRBJ2-5; 12 bases are shared with TRBD1. V trimming: 7 bases; J trimming: 5 bases; junction bases outside the gene matches: 8. Germline lookup yields CDR1 SQVTM and CDR2 ANQGSEA. This CDR3 is built from 14 residues.

Notes on this clonotype: This could be a read error, since a much larger clone is one nucleotide away. The chain couples TRBV29-1 to TRBJ2-5; D is perhaps TRBD2 (5 bases). The germline V gene has CDR1 SQVTM and CDR2 ANQGSEA. This CDR3 is 12 amino acids long. CDR3 loop: CGVRTPGEAQYF. For the CDR3, the DNA is TGCGGCGTGCGGACTCCCGGCGAGGCCCAGTACTTC.

The genes are TRBV29-1 and TRBJ1-4; maybe TRBD1 (6 bases). The CDR3 consists of 13 residues. Germline CDR1 and CDR2: SQVTM and ANQGSEA. V gave up 4 bases and J gave up 6 bases, with 12 bases separating them. The CDR3 spells CSVGGGGDEKLFF. The CDR3 coding sequence is TGCAGCGTTGGAGGGGGGGGCGATGAAAAACTGTTTTTT.

The rearrangement links TRBV7-2 to TRBJ2-3, with TRBD2 identical over 7 bases. CDR1 and CDR2 from the germline V gene are SGHTA and FQGNSA. The CDR3 length is 12 residues. Trimming cost V 5 bases and J 9 bases; bases outside gene matches: 5. As DNA, the CDR3 is TGTGCCAGCAGCCCCCCGGGGGGAACGCAGTATTTT. This codes for CASSPPGGTQYF.

The V and J genes are TRBV6-2 or TRBV6-3 and TRBJ2-7; unclear D gene. Judging by the DNA end, TRBJ2-4 fits better; the J call may be wrong. The V gene's germline CDR1 is MNHEY and CDR2 SVGEGT. The CDR3 has 12 amino acids. The CDR3 is CASSYNGYIQYF. DNA of the CDR3: TGTGCCAGCAGTTATAACGGATACATTCAGTACTTC.

There are a few counts of this clonotype. V is TRBV12-3 or TRBV12-4 and J is TRBJ1-5, with 7 bases matching TRBD1. J lost 5 bases, V lost 5 bases, and 6 bases had no gene match. The CDR3 is made up of 14 amino acids. The CDR3 DNA follows: TGTGCCAGCAGTCCCGGGACAGTATATCAGCCCCAGCATTTT. This encodes CASSPGTVYQPQHF.

The CDR3: CASSLTDSPNEKLFF. CDR3 sequence (DNA): TGCGCCAGCAGCTTGACAGACTCACCTAATGAAAAACTGTTTTTT. The chain joins TRBV5-1 to TRBJ1-4; no definite D call. CDR1 is SGHRS and CDR2 is YFSETQ in the germline V gene. The CDR3 contains 15 residues. V lost 1 base and J 3 bases, leaving 10 bases between the germline ends.

There are a few counts of this clonotype. V and J are TRBV13 and TRBJ2-5; TRBD2 is a possible D gene (5 bases). There are 15 residues in the CDR3. Per the germline V gene, CDR1 is PRHDT and CDR2 is FYEKMQ (reference sequence). Trimming removed 0 bases from V and 6 bases from J, with 14 bases in between. In nucleotides, the CDR3 is TGTGCCAGCAGCTTAGGGTTGATTCGGGAAAAGACCCAGTACTTC. The encoded protein is CASSLGLIREKTQYF.

The rearrangement links TRBV12-3 or TRBV12-4 to TRBJ1-2; D remains unclear. The length of the CDR3 is 12 residues. Trimming took off 6 bases at V and 7 bases at J, with 12 bases between the two ends. The CDR3 region is CASSVLRGGYTF. For the CDR3, the DNA is TGTGCCAGCAGCGTCCTCCGGGGTGGCTACACCTTC.

The rearrangement joins TRBV7-9 to TRBJ2-3; 8 nucleotides line up with TRBD1. This CDR3 contains 15 residues. Germline assignment: CDR1 SEHNR and CDR2 FQNEAQ (reference sequence). V trimming: 4 bases; J trimming: 11 bases; junction bases outside the gene matches: 14. The CDR3 DNA is TGTGCCAGCAGCTCCCGGACAGGGCGTAGCCACGAGCAGTATTTT. This gives the protein CASSSRTGRSHEQYF.